Listed below are T cell receptor beta chains from one sample, sequenced in a study of identical twins. TCRdb processed the 5' RACE reads anew with MiXCR; each CDR3 protein has one entry. The sample includes some 1,600,000 distinct CDR3 sequences, around 29% seen only once; the top ten take approximately 0.25%. The sample was cord blood. Receptor source: a newborn girl in good health. Each CDR3 is given with its conserved first and last residue. D genes are given only for firm matches. Only part of the rows carry a size: once, few, many, or a class if the clone is expanded.

clone_size: NA
v_call: TRBV29-1
j_call: TRBJ1-2
cdr3_length: 20
d_call: TRBD1
cdr3_aa: CSVGKGPIRDRAVTNYGYTF
cdr3_nt: TGCAGCGTCGGAAAAGGCCCAATCCGGGACAGGGCCGTTACTAACTATGGCTACACCTTC

clone_size: NA
v_call: TRBV27
j_call: TRBJ1-2
cdr3_length: 17
d_call: TRBD1
cdr3_aa: CASSSGDRGFSSYGYTF
cdr3_nt: TGTGCCAGCAGTTCTGGGGACAGGGGTTTTTCATCCTATGGCTACACCTTC

clone_size: many
v_call: TRBV12-3/TRBV12-4
j_call: TRBJ1-2
cdr3_length: 12
d_call: NA
cdr3_aa: CASSRSGYGYTF
cdr3_nt: TGTGCCAGCAGTCGGAGTGGGTATGGCTACACCTTC

clone_size: NA
v_call: TRBV20-1
j_call: TRBJ2-3
cdr3_length: 14
d_call: NA
cdr3_aa: CSAREWWGTDTQYF
cdr3_nt: TGCAGTGCTAGAGAGTGGTGGGGCACAGATACGCAGTATTTT

clone_size: few
v_call: TRBV4-1
j_call: TRBJ2-1
cdr3_length: 17
d_call: TRBD2
cdr3_aa: CASSQDLVGGSYNEQFF
cdr3_nt: TGCGCCAGCAGCCAAGATTTGGTGGGAGGGTCCTACAATGAGCAGTTCTTC

clone_size: NA
v_call: TRBV18
j_call: TRBJ2-3
cdr3_length: 17
d_call: TRBD2
cdr3_aa: CASSPPGLAGDTDTQYF
cdr3_nt: TGTGCCAGCTCACCCCCGGGACTAGCGGGAGACACAGATACGCAGTATTTT

clone_size: NA
v_call: TRBV25-1
j_call: TRBJ2-7
cdr3_length: 17
d_call: NA
cdr3_aa: CASSVRSQRPNLNEQYF
cdr3_nt: TGTGCCAGCAGTGTACGGTCCCAGCGACCCAACCTCAATGAGCAGTACTTC

clone_size: NA
v_call: TRBV20-1
j_call: TRBJ2-5
cdr3_length: 17
d_call: TRBD2
cdr3_aa: CSARTTGTSGRDNEQYF
cdr3_nt: TGCAGTGCTAGAACGACCGGGACTAGCGGGAGGGATAATGAGCAGTACTTC

clone_size: NA
v_call: TRBV28
j_call: TRBJ1-1
cdr3_length: 17
d_call: NA
cdr3_aa: CASSLPRGSALNTEAFF
cdr3_nt: TGTGCCAGCAGTTTACCGAGGGGCAGTGCTTTAAACACTGAAGCTTTCTTT

clone_size: few
v_call: TRBV5-1
j_call: TRBJ1-2
cdr3_length: 16
d_call: TRBD1
cdr3_aa: CASSLLDGTVFSGYTF
cdr3_nt: TGCGCCAGCAGCTTACTTGATGGGACAGTCTTCTCTGGCTACACCTTC

clone_size: NA
v_call: TRBV20-1
j_call: TRBJ2-7
cdr3_length: 12
d_call: TRBD1
cdr3_aa: CSAIGGPYEQYF
cdr3_nt: TGCAGTGCTATAGGGGGCCCCTACGAGCAGTACTTC

clone_size: many
v_call: TRBV28
j_call: TRBJ1-2
cdr3_length: 14
d_call: NA
cdr3_aa: CASSLVGPNYGYTF
cdr3_nt: TGTGCCAGCAGTTTAGTAGGACCGAACTATGGCTACACCTTC

clone_size: NA
v_call: TRBV20-1
j_call: TRBJ2-1
cdr3_length: 17
d_call: TRBD2
cdr3_aa: CSARGLTSGVGNDEQFF
cdr3_nt: TGCAGTGCTAGAGGGCTGACTAGCGGGGTGGGGAACGATGAGCAGTTCTTC

clone_size: NA
v_call: TRBV19
j_call: TRBJ2-1
cdr3_length: 15
d_call: NA
cdr3_aa: CASSIGTSQYNEQFF
cdr3_nt: TGTGCCAGTAGTATAGGAACTAGCCAATACAATGAGCAGTTCTTC

clone_size: NA
v_call: TRBV13
j_call: TRBJ2-1
cdr3_length: 14
d_call: NA
cdr3_aa: CASSFRSNGNEQFF
cdr3_nt: TGTGCCAGCAGCTTCCGGTCAAACGGCAATGAGCAGTTCTTC

clone_size: NA
v_call: TRBV11-2
j_call: TRBJ1-1
cdr3_length: 15
d_call: NA
cdr3_aa: CASSATQGWGTEAFF
cdr3_nt: TGTGCCAGCAGCGCGACACAGGGTTGGGGCACTGAAGCTTTCTTT

clone_size: few
v_call: TRBV12-3/TRBV12-4
j_call: TRBJ1-2
cdr3_length: 14
d_call: NA
cdr3_aa: CASSQQGWNYGYTF
cdr3_nt: TGTGCCAGCAGTCAACAGGGCTGGAACTATGGCTACACCTTC

clone_size: NA
v_call: TRBV25-1
j_call: TRBJ1-6
cdr3_length: 16
d_call: NA
cdr3_aa: CASSESGNWVKTPLHF
cdr3_nt: TGTGCCAGCAGTGAGTCAGGGAATTGGGTTAAAACACCCCTCCACTTT

clone_size: few
v_call: TRBV19
j_call: TRBJ2-7
cdr3_length: 14
d_call: NA
cdr3_aa: CASSAGSRAYEQYF
cdr3_nt: TGTGCCAGTAGTGCAGGGTCGAGAGCCTACGAGCAGTACTTC

clone_size: NA
v_call: TRBV20-1
j_call: TRBJ2-7
cdr3_length: 15
d_call: NA
cdr3_aa: CSARDPSSTTYEQYF
cdr3_nt: TGCAGTGCTAGGGACCCCTCCTCTACCACCTACGAGCAGTACTTC

clone_size: NA
v_call: TRBV5-1
j_call: TRBJ2-3
cdr3_length: 16
d_call: TRBD2
cdr3_aa: CASSPTGTSMPDTQYF
cdr3_nt: TGCGCCAGCAGCCCCACCGGGACTAGCATGCCAGATACGCAGTATTTT

clone_size: NA
v_call: TRBV29-1
j_call: TRBJ2-2
cdr3_length: 15
d_call: TRBD2
cdr3_aa: CSVEGRGGNTGELFF
cdr3_nt: TGCAGCGTTGAAGGGCGCGGGGGGAACACCGGGGAGCTGTTTTTT

clone_size: few
v_call: TRBV5-6
j_call: TRBJ1-1
cdr3_length: 15
d_call: NA
cdr3_aa: CASSLEARVGTEAFF
cdr3_nt: TGTGCCAGCAGCTTGGAGGCAAGGGTGGGGACTGAAGCTTTCTTT

clone_size: NA
v_call: TRBV20-1
j_call: TRBJ2-7
cdr3_length: 17
d_call: NA
cdr3_aa: CSARDRRSKVTSYEQYF
cdr3_nt: TGCAGTGCTAGAGATCGGCGGTCCAAGGTTACTTCCTACGAGCAGTACTTC

clone_size: NA
v_call: TRBV19
j_call: TRBJ2-6
cdr3_length: 20
d_call: NA
cdr3_aa: CASSIGRSGTRYSGANVLTF
cdr3_nt: TGTGCCAGTAGTATAGGCCGCTCCGGGACACGCTACTCTGGGGCCAACGTCCTGACTTTC

clone_size: NA
v_call: TRBV20-1
j_call: TRBJ2-1
cdr3_length: 14
d_call: NA
cdr3_aa: CSARDRERPNEQFF
cdr3_nt: TGCAGTGCTAGAGATCGGGAGAGACCCAATGAGCAGTTCTTC

clone_size: many
v_call: TRBV5-1
j_call: TRBJ2-7
cdr3_length: 15
d_call: NA
cdr3_aa: CASSLPGAFYTEQYF
cdr3_nt: TGCGCCAGCAGCTTACCCGGGGCCTTCTACACGGAGCAGTACTTC

clone_size: NA
v_call: TRBV11-2
j_call: TRBJ1-2
cdr3_length: 16
d_call: TRBD1
cdr3_aa: CASSYGDSRPNYGYTF
cdr3_nt: TGTGCCAGCAGCTATGGGGACAGCCGCCCTAACTATGGCTACACCTTC

clone_size: NA
v_call: TRBV29-1
j_call: TRBJ1-2
cdr3_length: 14
d_call: NA
cdr3_aa: CACRAGPGNYGYTF
cdr3_nt: TGCGCCTGCAGGGCTGGACCGGGTAACTATGGCTACACCTTC

clone_size: few
v_call: TRBV12-3/TRBV12-4
j_call: TRBJ2-3
cdr3_length: 18
d_call: TRBD2
cdr3_aa: CASSLHGRGLVGPDTQYF
cdr3_nt: TGTGCCAGCAGTTTACATGGAAGGGGACTAGTGGGCCCAGATACGCAGTATTTT

clone_size: NA
v_call: TRBV5-1
j_call: TRBJ2-4
cdr3_length: 16
d_call: TRBD2
cdr3_aa: CASSSGLAGRVDIQYF
cdr3_nt: TGCGCCAGCAGCTCCGGACTAGCGGGTCGAGTGGACATTCAGTACTTC

clone_size: many
v_call: TRBV29-1
j_call: TRBJ2-5
cdr3_length: 13
d_call: NA
cdr3_aa: CSVVGQHQETQYF
cdr3_nt: TGCAGCGTTGTCGGACAGCACCAAGAGACCCAGTACTTC